The T cell receptor beta chain under discussion was sequenced for a study of CD8+ T cells in alopecia areata (dated by TCRdb to 2017 to 2018). The study in broad terms: Female C3H/HeJ recipients, roughly 6-11 weeks old, were grafted with skin from C3H/HeJ donors with spontaneous alopecia (about 6-12 months old). On the human side, TCRbeta sequencing was run on scalp tissue and on sorted CD4+ and CD8+ peripheral blood T cells from healthy controls and from alopecia areata patients with either patchy or totalis/universalis disease. The study used high-throughput TCRbeta sequencing to examine T cell clonal expansion in alopecia areata, in both the C3H/HeJ mouse model and human patients. TCRbeta CDR3 regions were amplified by immunoSEQ multiplex PCR with 35 Vbeta forward and 13 Jbeta reverse primers. RNA was obtained with the PAXgene miRNA kit for fixed scalp, the miRNeasy kit for PBMCs, and the RNeasy kit for mouse skin. Scalp clonality was compared among normal scalp (n=4), patchy alopecia areata scalp (n=8), and alopecia totalis/universalis scalp (n=8). The research as a whole found: Shared TCR sequences between patients were less evident than in mice, which may be partly attributable to HLA diversity in the patient population. Resident alphabeta T cells in normal human skin are also sequenced, complicating scalp TCR repertoire analysis, unlike mouse skin dominated by gammadelta T cells. Compared with normal scalp, lesional scalp had higher clonality and more expanded CD8+ clones, particularly in alopecia totalis/universalis, a pattern that suggests antigenic drive.

Libraries were built with the immunoSEQ multiplex PCR assay. For TCR sequencing, RNA was extracted from every sample and reverse transcribed into cDNA to serve as template. First-strand cDNA was synthesized using SuperScript III with a 2:1 mix of oligo-dT and random hexamers. A synthetic immune receptor repertoire was used to measure amplification bias, and any remaining bias was corrected computationally. Sequencing of the libraries was done on Illumina HiSeq with 60 bp reads that cover the CDR3, reading from J toward V. Concerning the study's data processing: After raw reads were preprocessed to remove errors, the CDR3 was defined following IMGT conventions as running from the conserved cysteine to phenylalanine. Clonality was calculated as 1 minus Shannon entropy normalized by log2 of the number of productive unique TCRs. CD4 or CD8 identity of scalp clones was inferred by cross-referencing scalp TCRbeta sequences with sorted blood CD4 and CD8 repertoires. As stored in TCRdb, this immuneACCESS dataset retains in-frame rearrangements with V and J assigned. A fraction of the clones does not appear; measured against another copy, unresolved V genes explain less than half of the discrepancy, and the remainder lacks a known reason. D and trimming come from the DNA, and the V and J calls and clone size come from that table. There are around 300,000 clones in this sample, and none of them is a singleton. The ten largest account for 0.9% to 1.5% of the sample.

Pooled mouse cutaneous lymph node cells were stained for CD4, CD8alpha, NKG2D, NKG2ACE and other markers, then sorted on a BD Influx. Between the V and J ends, shortened by 5 bases and 2 bases respectively, the junction contains 12 bases. Based on the germline V gene, the CDR1 and CDR2 sequences are SGHDT and FRDEAV. The CDR3 covers 14 residues, taking in both the cysteine and the phenylalanine. The DNA has 30 bases, all within the CDR3, and is read from base 1. This clone was recorded many times. The antigen it recognizes is unknown. Gene names, together with germline sequences, are murine for this receptor. The DNA ends 4 residues before the CDR3 does, and the rest of the CDR3 is filled in from the germline J gene.

The specimen was CD4+ T cells sorted from a lymph node. The clonotype comes from a C3H/HeJ mouse with alopecia areata. The strain carries MHC haplotype H2-k. This chain is built from TRBV14 and TRBJ2-5; TRBD1 is a possible D gene, resting on 6 matching bases. The sequenced part of the CDR3 DNA is TGTGCCAGCAGATACGGGACATCCCAAGAC. Its translation reads: CASRYGTSQD. The full CDR3 is CASRYGTSQDTQYF.